This T cell receptor beta chain was recovered during a study of blood T cell repertoires in COVID-19. Background on the study: Specimens from acute and convalescent COVID-19 originated in the United States, Italy and Spain.

As handled by the study authors: Quantification of nucleated cells was approximated via reference gene primer amplification. Only in-frame clones appear in the TCRdb table, and some are missing; sequencing was by immunoSEQ multiplex PCR. That table supplies the V and J calls and clone size; D and trimming were determined from the DNA. The sample comprises fewer than 400,000 clones, under 90% of which are singletons, and over 4% rests with the top ten. Symptom resolution, clearance, or two negative PCRs marked the recovered donors of Cohort 3. The sequenced sample consisted of PBMCs or T cells enriched from blood (not recorded which). This TCR was recovered from a man aged 60 to 75 who had recovered from COVID-19.

CDR3 sequence reads: CASSSSDRQETQYF. The CDR3 coding sequence is TGTGCCAGCAGCTCATCGGACAGACAAGAGACCCAGTACTTC. This rearrangement joins TRBV7-9 to TRBJ2-5, with D perhaps matching TRBD1 (6 bases). Looked up from germline, CDR1 is SEHNR and CDR2 is FQNEAQ (reference sequence). This CDR3 spans 14 amino acids. V lost 4 bases and J 2 bases, leaving 11 bases between the germline ends.